These T cell receptor beta chains were read from a single sample in a study of blood T cell repertoires in COVID-19. Clones were read by immunoSEQ multiplex PCR, and TCRdb kept only the in-frame ones, dropping some. The table lists about 150,000 clones, around 83% of them singletons. Sequencing was carried out using peripheral blood. The receptors were sampled from a man in his 70s who had recovered from COVID-19. The CDR3 runs from the conserved cysteine through the conserved F or W. Fields, in order: D gene, J gene, V gene, clone size, CDR3 protein, CDR3 DNA. D genes are given only for firm matches. The size field is filled for only some rows; it gives once, few, many or a size class.

D gene: TRBD2
J gene: TRBJ2-5
V gene: TRBV5-5
clone size: .
CDR3 protein: CASSPRPSGTRQETQYF
CDR3 DNA: TGTGCCAGCAGCCCTCGGCCTAGCGGGACGCGGCAGGAGACCCAGTACTTC

D gene: TRBD2
J gene: TRBJ2-1
V gene: TRBV2
clone size: .
CDR3 protein: CASSGLAGGLGYNEQFF
CDR3 DNA: TGTGCCAGCAGTGGACTAGCGGGAGGACTAGGCTACAATGAGCAGTTCTTC

D gene: .
J gene: TRBJ2-1
V gene: TRBV7-9
clone size: .
CDR3 protein: CASSLAREQFF
CDR3 DNA: TGTGCCAGCAGCTTAGCCCGTGAGCAGTTCTTC

D gene: .
J gene: TRBJ1-4
V gene: TRBV6-5
clone size: .
CDR3 protein: CASSYSGTRGEKLFF
CDR3 DNA: TGTGCCAGCAGTTACTCGGGGACACGGGGTGAAAAACTGTTTTTT

D gene: .
J gene: TRBJ2-5
V gene: TRBV9
clone size: .
CDR3 protein: CASSVDEGLVETQYF
CDR3 DNA: TGTGCCAGCAGCGTAGACGAGGGTCTGGTGGAGACCCAGTACTTC

D gene: TRBD2
J gene: TRBJ2-6
V gene: TRBV27
clone size: .
CDR3 protein: CASSRGLAGVSISGANVLTF
CDR3 DNA: TGTGCCAGCAGTCGTGGACTAGCGGGAGTCTCCATCTCTGGGGCCAACGTCCTGACTTTC

D gene: .
J gene: TRBJ1-3
V gene: TRBV4-3
clone size: .
CDR3 protein: CASSQDPGGLHSGNTIYF
CDR3 DNA: TGCGCCAGCAGCCAAGACCCCGGGGGGTTACACTCTGGAAACACCATATATTTT

D gene: TRBD1
J gene: TRBJ2-4
V gene: TRBV9
clone size: .
CDR3 protein: CASSVGPIGTDWGTLAKNIQYF
CDR3 DNA: TGTGCCAGCAGCGTAGGCCCGATCGGGACAGATTGGGGAACTCTAGCCAAAAACATTCAGTACTTC

D gene: TRBD2
J gene: TRBJ2-1
V gene: TRBV9
clone size: .
CDR3 protein: CASSLAPNSGSKQFF
CDR3 DNA: TGTGCCAGCAGCCTCGCGCCCAATAGCGGGAGTAAGCAGTTCTTC

D gene: TRBD2
J gene: TRBJ2-1
V gene: TRBV6-2/TRBV6-3
clone size: .
CDR3 protein: CASSYPGTSGRTIHYNEQFF
CDR3 DNA: TGTGCCAGCAGTTACCCCGGGACTAGCGGGAGGACTATTCACTACAATGAGCAGTTCTTC

D gene: .
J gene: TRBJ2-7
V gene: TRBV18
clone size: .
CDR3 protein: CASSPSVGGEQYF
CDR3 DNA: TGTGCCAGCTCACCATCTGTCGGGGGTGAGCAGTACTTC

D gene: .
J gene: TRBJ2-3
V gene: TRBV11-2
clone size: .
CDR3 protein: CASSLAPSAISTDTQYF
CDR3 DNA: TGTGCCAGCAGCTTAGCTCCTAGCGCAATTAGCACAGATACGCAGTATTTT

D gene: .
J gene: TRBJ1-1
V gene: TRBV13
clone size: .
CDR3 protein: CASSFFRGEAFF
CDR3 DNA: TGTGCCAGCAGCTTTTTTCGGGGAGAAGCTTTCTTT

D gene: TRBD1
J gene: TRBJ2-1
V gene: TRBV4-1
clone size: .
CDR3 protein: CASSPPGTVYNEQFF
CDR3 DNA: TGCGCCAGCAGCCCCCCCGGGACAGTCTACAATGAGCAGTTCTTC

D gene: .
J gene: TRBJ2-2
V gene: TRBV5-1
clone size: .
CDR3 protein: CASSSTASYTGELFF
CDR3 DNA: TGCGCCAGCAGCAGCACGGCTAGCTACACCGGGGAGCTGTTTTTT

D gene: TRBD1
J gene: TRBJ1-4
V gene: TRBV6-1
clone size: .
CDR3 protein: CASSVLRDSIPMELFF
CDR3 DNA: TGTGCCAGCAGTGTACTTAGGGACAGCATCCCGATGGAACTGTTTTTT

D gene: .
J gene: TRBJ1-2
V gene: TRBV19
clone size: .
CDR3 protein: CASTPPRGVGNGYTF
CDR3 DNA: TGTGCCAGTACCCCTCCCCGGGGGGTAGGAAATGGCTACACCTTC

D gene: TRBD2
J gene: TRBJ2-7
V gene: TRBV18
clone size: .
CDR3 protein: CASSPPGLAVGEQYF
CDR3 DNA: TGTGCCAGCTCACCACCGGGACTAGCTGTAGGCGAGCAGTACTTC

D gene: TRBD1
J gene: TRBJ1-3
V gene: TRBV9
clone size: once
CDR3 protein: CASSVYPGQGNSGNTIYF
CDR3 DNA: TGTGCCAGCAGCGTATACCCTGGACAGGGCAACTCTGGAAACACCATATATTTT

D gene: TRBD1
J gene: TRBJ1-2
V gene: TRBV11-2
clone size: .
CDR3 protein: CASSLVGQGDGYTF
CDR3 DNA: TGTGCCAGCAGCTTAGTCGGACAGGGGGATGGCTACACCTTC

D gene: TRBD2
J gene: TRBJ2-1
V gene: TRBV7-9
clone size: .
CDR3 protein: CASSLEGGLAGGNEQFF
CDR3 DNA: TGTGCCAGCAGCTTAGAAGGGGGACTAGCGGGAGGCAATGAGCAGTTCTTC

D gene: TRBD1
J gene: TRBJ1-1
V gene: TRBV27
clone size: once
CDR3 protein: CATSDRAYLSNTEAFF
CDR3 DNA: TGTGCCACCAGCGACAGGGCTTACCTGTCTAACACTGAAGCTTTCTTT

D gene: .
J gene: TRBJ1-1
V gene: TRBV28
clone size: .
CDR3 protein: CASSLTGFSTEAFF
CDR3 DNA: TGTGCCAGCAGCCTAACAGGGTTTAGCACTGAAGCTTTCTTT

D gene: TRBD2
J gene: TRBJ2-2
V gene: TRBV19
clone size: .
CDR3 protein: CATGGGRSDTGELFF
CDR3 DNA: TGTGCCACCGGGGGCGGGAGGTCGGATACCGGGGAGCTGTTTTTT

D gene: TRBD2
J gene: TRBJ2-5
V gene: TRBV7-2
clone size: .
CDR3 protein: CASSPGASGAGETQYF
CDR3 DNA: TGTGCCAGCAGCCCCGGGGCTAGCGGGGCGGGGGAGACCCAGTACTTC

D gene: .
J gene: TRBJ2-7
V gene: TRBV7-7
clone size: .
CDR3 protein: CASSLESGGPPSEQYF
CDR3 DNA: TGTGCTAGCAGCTTAGAGTCCGGGGGACCCCCGTCCGAGCAGTACTTC

D gene: TRBD2
J gene: TRBJ2-3
V gene: TRBV4-2
clone size: .
CDR3 protein: CASSQDYRTSAGDTQYF
CDR3 DNA: TGTGCCAGCAGCCAAGATTACAGGACTAGCGCTGGAGATACGCAGTATTTT

D gene: TRBD2
J gene: TRBJ2-1
V gene: TRBV7-9
clone size: .
CDR3 protein: CASRLAVVGEQFF
CDR3 DNA: TGTGCCAGCAGGCTAGCGGTGGTCGGTGAGCAGTTCTTC

D gene: TRBD1
J gene: TRBJ1-2
V gene: TRBV7-2
clone size: .
CDR3 protein: CASSLGRPGGHGAYGYTF
CDR3 DNA: TGTGCCAGCAGCTTAGGTCGGCCAGGGGGACACGGTGCCTATGGCTACACCTTC

D gene: TRBD2
J gene: TRBJ2-1
V gene: TRBV7-2
clone size: .
CDR3 protein: CASSLWGLAFDEQFF
CDR3 DNA: TGTGCCAGCAGCTTATGGGGACTAGCCTTCGATGAGCAGTTCTTC

D gene: .
J gene: TRBJ2-4
V gene: TRBV6-6
clone size: .
CDR3 protein: CASSPLTALGIQYF
CDR3 DNA: TGTGCCAGCAGTCCGCTGACAGCCCTAGGCATTCAGTACTTC

D gene: TRBD2
J gene: TRBJ2-7
V gene: TRBV2
clone size: .
CDR3 protein: CAVLAGGFEQYF
CDR3 DNA: TGTGCCGTCCTAGCGGGAGGGTTCGAGCAGTACTTC

D gene: .
J gene: TRBJ2-1
V gene: TRBV5-5
clone size: .
CDR3 protein: CASSLVDNNEQFF
CDR3 DNA: TGTGCCAGCAGCTTGGTGGACAACAATGAGCAGTTCTTC

D gene: .
J gene: TRBJ2-5
V gene: TRBV7-8
clone size: .
CDR3 protein: CASSLETGYQETQYF
CDR3 DNA: TGTGCCAGCAGCTTAGAGACCGGGTACCAAGAGACCCAGTACTTC

D gene: .
J gene: TRBJ1-1
V gene: TRBV11-2
clone size: .
CDR3 protein: CASSLEGAMNTEAFF
CDR3 DNA: TGTGCCAGCAGCTTAGAGGGGGCCATGAACACTGAAGCTTTCTTT

D gene: TRBD1
J gene: TRBJ2-7
V gene: TRBV9
clone size: .
CDR3 protein: CASSVDGGTGTYEQYF
CDR3 DNA: TGTGCCAGCAGCGTAGATGGAGGGACAGGGACTTACGAGCAGTACTTC

D gene: .
J gene: TRBJ1-5
V gene: TRBV15
clone size: .
CDR3 protein: CATSTWRQQGQPQHF
CDR3 DNA: TGTGCCACCAGCACCTGGAGACAGCAAGGCCAGCCCCAGCATTTT

D gene: .
J gene: TRBJ1-1
V gene: TRBV6-5
clone size: .
CDR3 protein: CASSYSPRGGTEAFF
CDR3 DNA: TGTGCCAGCAGTTACTCCCCCAGGGGCGGCACTGAAGCTTTCTTT

D gene: .
J gene: TRBJ2-5
V gene: TRBV11-2
clone size: .
CDR3 protein: CASSGGETQYF
CDR3 DNA: TGTGCCAGCAGCGGGGGGGAGACCCAGTACTTC

D gene: .
J gene: TRBJ1-3
V gene: TRBV4-1
clone size: .
CDR3 protein: CASSQLYGNTIYF
CDR3 DNA: TGCGCCAGCAGCCAACTATATGGAAACACCATATATTTT

D gene: TRBD2
J gene: TRBJ2-7
V gene: TRBV2
clone size: .
CDR3 protein: CASRGSGTYEQYF
CDR3 DNA: TGTGCCAGCAGGGGTAGCGGGACTTACGAGCAGTACTTC

D gene: .
J gene: TRBJ2-1
V gene: TRBV19
clone size: .
CDR3 protein: CASSIGAGLSYNEQFF
CDR3 DNA: TGTGCCAGTAGTATAGGGGCAGGTCTCTCCTACAATGAGCAGTTCTTC

D gene: TRBD2
J gene: TRBJ2-5
V gene: TRBV3-1/TRBV3-2
clone size: once
CDR3 protein: CASSQVPGTRRETQYF
CDR3 DNA: TGTGCCAGCAGCCAAGTCCCCGGGACTAGGCGAGAGACCCAGTACTTC

D gene: TRBD2
J gene: TRBJ2-7
V gene: TRBV27
clone size: .
CDR3 protein: CASSLSVGRTYEQYF
CDR3 DNA: TGTGCCAGCAGTTTATCGGTCGGGAGGACCTACGAGCAGTACTTC

D gene: TRBD2
J gene: TRBJ2-2
V gene: TRBV28
clone size: .
CDR3 protein: CASSYLSTSHTGELFF
CDR3 DNA: TGTGCCAGCAGTTACCTTTCGACTAGCCACACCGGGGAGCTGTTTTTT

D gene: TRBD1
J gene: TRBJ2-2
V gene: TRBV3-1/TRBV3-2
clone size: .
CDR3 protein: CASSQSPGQGPGELFF
CDR3 DNA: TGTGCCAGCAGCCAATCCCCGGGACAGGGACCCGGGGAGCTGTTTTTT

D gene: .
J gene: TRBJ2-7
V gene: TRBV24-1
clone size: .
CDR3 protein: CATSSSGGVEQYF
CDR3 DNA: TGTGCCACCAGTAGTTCTGGGGGCGTCGAGCAGTACTTC

D gene: .
J gene: TRBJ2-1
V gene: TRBV10-2
clone size: .
CDR3 protein: CASNEGGGEQFF
CDR3 DNA: TGCGCCAGCAATGAAGGGGGGGGTGAGCAGTTCTTC

D gene: .
J gene: TRBJ2-7
V gene: TRBV6-1
clone size: .
CDR3 protein: CASSDPGVRREQYF
CDR3 DNA: TGTGCCAGCAGTGACCCAGGGGTTCGTCGCGAGCAGTACTTC

D gene: .
J gene: TRBJ1-3
V gene: TRBV6-4
clone size: many
CDR3 protein: CASRAHLPSSGNTIYF
CDR3 DNA: TGTGCCAGCAGGGCCCATCTGCCCAGCTCTGGAAACACCATATATTTT

D gene: TRBD2
J gene: TRBJ2-7
V gene: TRBV30
clone size: .
CDR3 protein: CAWSQPAGARGEYEQYF
CDR3 DNA: TGTGCCTGGAGTCAGCCAGCGGGAGCGAGGGGGGAGTACGAGCAGTACTTC